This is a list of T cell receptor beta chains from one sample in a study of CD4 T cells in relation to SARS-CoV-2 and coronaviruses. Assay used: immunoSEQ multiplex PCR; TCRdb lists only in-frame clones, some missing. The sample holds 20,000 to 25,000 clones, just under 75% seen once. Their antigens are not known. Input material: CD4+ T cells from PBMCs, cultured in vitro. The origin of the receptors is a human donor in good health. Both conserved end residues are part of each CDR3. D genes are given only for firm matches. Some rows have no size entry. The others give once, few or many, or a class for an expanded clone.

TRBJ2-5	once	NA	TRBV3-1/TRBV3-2	CASSQALGPRETQYF	TGTGCCAGCAGCCAAGCATTGGGGCCGAGGGAGACCCAGTACTTC
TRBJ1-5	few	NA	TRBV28	CASSFSFLSNQPQHF	TGTGCCAGCAGTTTCTCTTTCCTTAGCAATCAGCCCCAGCATTTT
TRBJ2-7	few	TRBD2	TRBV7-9	CASSLEGLAAYEQYF	TGTGCCAGCAGCTTAGAGGGGCTAGCGGCCTACGAGCAGTACTTC
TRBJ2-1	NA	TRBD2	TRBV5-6	CASSLLLAGGRSYNEQFF	TGTGCCAGCAGCTTATTACTAGCGGGAGGGCGATCCTACAATGAGCAGTTCTTC
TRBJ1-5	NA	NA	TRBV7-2	CASSLASVHLNQPQHF	TGTGCCAGCAGCTTAGCGTCCGTACATCTCAATCAGCCCCAGCATTTT
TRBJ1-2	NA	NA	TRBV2	CASSVSRGGYTF	TGTGCCAGCAGTGTCTCCAGGGGTGGCTACACCTTC
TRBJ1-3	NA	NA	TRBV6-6	CASSYEGSAGNTIYF	TGTGCCAGCAGTTACGAGGGCTCGGCTGGAAACACCATATATTTT
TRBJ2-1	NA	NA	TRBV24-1	CATSDAGLIPYNEQFF	TGTGCCACCAGTGATGCGGGACTTATTCCCTACAATGAGCAGTTCTTC
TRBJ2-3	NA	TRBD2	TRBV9	CASSVEGLAGGSDTQYF	TGTGCCAGCAGCGTAGAAGGACTAGCGGGAGGGTCAGATACGCAGTATTTT
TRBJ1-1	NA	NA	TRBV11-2	CASSLTGNTEAFF	TGTGCCAGCAGCTTAACAGGGAACACTGAAGCTTTCTTT
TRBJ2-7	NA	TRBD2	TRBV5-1	CASSPGPTSGSSYEQYF	TGCGCCAGCAGCCCCGGACCGACTAGCGGGAGTTCCTACGAGCAGTACTTC
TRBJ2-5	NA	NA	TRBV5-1	CASSEDRADPSTETQYF	TGCGCCAGCAGCGAAGACCGGGCCGACCCGAGTACGGAGACCCAGTACTTC
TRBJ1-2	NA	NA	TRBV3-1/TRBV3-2	CASSQGPNYGYTF	TGTGCCAGCAGCCAGGGGCCTAACTATGGCTACACCTTC
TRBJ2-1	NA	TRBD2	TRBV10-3	CAISGTSGNAYNEQFF	TGTGCCATCAGTGGGACTAGCGGGAACGCCTACAATGAGCAGTTCTTC
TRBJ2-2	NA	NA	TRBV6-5	CASSVTANTGELFF	TGTGCCAGCAGCGTGACAGCGAACACCGGGGAGCTGTTTTTT
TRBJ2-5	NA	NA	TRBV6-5	CASEIPVETQYF	TGTGCCAGCGAGATCCCCGTCGAGACCCAGTACTTC
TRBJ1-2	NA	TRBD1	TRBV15	CATSEGQGFDYGYTF	TGTGCCACCAGCGAGGGACAGGGATTCGACTATGGCTACACCTTC
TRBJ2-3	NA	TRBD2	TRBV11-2	CASSLLVAGEDTQYF	TGTGCCAGCAGCTTATTGGTAGCGGGAGAGGATACGCAGTATTTT
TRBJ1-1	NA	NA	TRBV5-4	CASSLDIVLNTEAFF	TGTGCCAGCAGCTTGGACATAGTACTGAACACTGAAGCTTTCTTT
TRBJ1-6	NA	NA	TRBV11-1	CASSQDRVSPLHF	TGTGCCAGCAGCCAAGACAGAGTCTCACCCCTCCACTTT
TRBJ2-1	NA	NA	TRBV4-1	CASSPRETWPYNEQFF	TGCGCCAGCAGCCCGCGAGAGACGTGGCCCTACAATGAGCAGTTCTTC
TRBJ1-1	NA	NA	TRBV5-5	CASSLLVGQMNTEAFF	TGTGCCAGCAGCCTCCTAGTAGGGCAGATGAACACTGAAGCTTTCTTT
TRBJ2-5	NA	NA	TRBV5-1	CASSETLETQYF	TGCGCCAGCAGCGAGACCCTGGAGACCCAGTACTTC
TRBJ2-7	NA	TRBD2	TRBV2	CASSQGLAVYEQYF	TGTGCCAGCAGTCAGGGACTAGCCGTCTACGAGCAGTACTTC
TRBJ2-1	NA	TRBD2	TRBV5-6	CASTKGWEGSYNEQFF	TGTGCCAGCACTAAGGGGTGGGAGGGGTCCTACAATGAGCAGTTCTTC
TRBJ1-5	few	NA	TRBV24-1	CATSAPNQPQHF	TGTGCCACCAGTGCACCAAATCAGCCCCAGCATTTT
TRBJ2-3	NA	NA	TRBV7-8	CASSLGLSGRGGTDTQYF	TGTGCCAGCAGCTTGGGGCTCTCCGGGAGAGGGGGCACAGATACGCAGTATTTT
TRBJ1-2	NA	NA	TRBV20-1	CSARDFSGYTF	TGCAGTGCTAGGGACTTCTCTGGCTACACCTTC
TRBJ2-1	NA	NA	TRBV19	CASSRFLAGQSSSYNEQFF	TGTGCCAGTAGTAGATTTCTCGCCGGACAGTCGAGCTCCTACAATGAGCAGTTCTTC
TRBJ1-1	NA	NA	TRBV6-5	CASSARGNRDTEAFF	TGTGCCAGCAGCGCGAGGGGCAACAGGGATACTGAAGCTTTCTTT
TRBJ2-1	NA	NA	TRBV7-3	CASSLSSSDNNEQFF	TGTGCCAGCAGCTTAAGTTCTAGCGATAACAATGAGCAGTTCTTC
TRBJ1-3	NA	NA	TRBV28	CASSLHSSGNTIYF	TGTGCCAGCAGTTTGCACAGCTCTGGAAACACCATATATTTT
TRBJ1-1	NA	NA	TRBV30	CAWSVTGVLGNTEAFF	TGTGCCTGGAGTGTAACAGGAGTACTTGGGAACACTGAAGCTTTCTTT
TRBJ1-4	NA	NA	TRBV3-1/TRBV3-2	CASSWLRGEKLFF	TGTGCCAGCAGTTGGCTTCGGGGTGAAAAACTGTTTTTT
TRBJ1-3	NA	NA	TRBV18	CASSPGWQGGNTIYF	TGTGCCAGCTCACCAGGGTGGCAGGGCGGAAACACCATATATTTT
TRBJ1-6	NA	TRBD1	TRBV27	CASSLGQGYNSPLHF	TGTGCCAGCAGTTTGGGACAGGGGTACAATTCACCCCTCCACTTT
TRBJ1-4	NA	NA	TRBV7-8	CASSSTDEKLFF	TGTGCCAGCAGCTCCACCGATGAAAAACTGTTTTTT